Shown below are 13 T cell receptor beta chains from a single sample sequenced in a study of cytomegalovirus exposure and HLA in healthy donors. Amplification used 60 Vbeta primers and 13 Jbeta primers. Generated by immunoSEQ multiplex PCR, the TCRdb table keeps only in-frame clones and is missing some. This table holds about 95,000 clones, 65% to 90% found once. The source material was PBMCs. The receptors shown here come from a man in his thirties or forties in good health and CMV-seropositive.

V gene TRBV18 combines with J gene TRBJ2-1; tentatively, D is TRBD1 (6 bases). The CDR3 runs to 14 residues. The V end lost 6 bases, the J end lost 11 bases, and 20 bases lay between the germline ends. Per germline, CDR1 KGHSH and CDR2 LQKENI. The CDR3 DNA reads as TGTGCCAGCTCTTCGGGGTTGGGGACAATGAAGCAGTTCTTC. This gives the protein CASSSGLGTMKQFF.

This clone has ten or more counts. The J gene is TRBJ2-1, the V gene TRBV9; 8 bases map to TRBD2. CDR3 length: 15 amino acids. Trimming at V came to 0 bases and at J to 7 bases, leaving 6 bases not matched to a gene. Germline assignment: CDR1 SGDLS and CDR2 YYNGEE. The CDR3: CASSVAYREGNEQFF. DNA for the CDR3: TGTGCCAGCAGCGTAGCATACCGGGAGGGGAATGAGCAGTTCTTC.

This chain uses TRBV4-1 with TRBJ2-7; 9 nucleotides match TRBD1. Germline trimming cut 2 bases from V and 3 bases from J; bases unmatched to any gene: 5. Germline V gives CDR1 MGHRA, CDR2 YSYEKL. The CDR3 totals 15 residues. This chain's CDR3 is CASSQPTGGNYEQYF. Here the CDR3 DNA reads TGCGCCAGCAGCCAACCTACAGGGGGCAACTACGAGCAGTACTTC.

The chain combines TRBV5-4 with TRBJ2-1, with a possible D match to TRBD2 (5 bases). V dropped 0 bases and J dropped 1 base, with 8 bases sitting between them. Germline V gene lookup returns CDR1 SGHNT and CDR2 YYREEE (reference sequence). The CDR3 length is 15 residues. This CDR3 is CASSLEDLSYNEQFF. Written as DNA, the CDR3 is TGTGCCAGCAGCTTGGAGGACTTATCCTACAATGAGCAGTTCTTC. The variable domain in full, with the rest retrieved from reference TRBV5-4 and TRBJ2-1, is ETGVTQSPTHLIKTRGQQVTLRCSSQSGHNTVSWYQQALGQGPQFIFQYYREEENGRGNFPPRFSGLQFPNYSSELNVNALELDDSALYLCASSLEDLSYNEQFFGPGTRLTVL.

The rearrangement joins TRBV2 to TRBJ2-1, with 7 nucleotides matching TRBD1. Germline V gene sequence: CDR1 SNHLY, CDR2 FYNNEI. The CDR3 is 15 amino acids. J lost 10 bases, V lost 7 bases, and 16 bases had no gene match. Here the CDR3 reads CASIDGTASSLEQFF. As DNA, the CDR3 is TGTGCCAGCATCGACGGGACAGCGTCATCGTTAGAGCAGTTCTTC.

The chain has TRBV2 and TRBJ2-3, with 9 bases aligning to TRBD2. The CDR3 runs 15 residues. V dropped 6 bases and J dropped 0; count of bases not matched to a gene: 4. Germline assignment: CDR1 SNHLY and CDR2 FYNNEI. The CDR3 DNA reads TGTGCCAGCAGGGGGGGACTAGCTAGCACAGATACGCAGTATTTT. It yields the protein CASRGGLASTDTQYF.

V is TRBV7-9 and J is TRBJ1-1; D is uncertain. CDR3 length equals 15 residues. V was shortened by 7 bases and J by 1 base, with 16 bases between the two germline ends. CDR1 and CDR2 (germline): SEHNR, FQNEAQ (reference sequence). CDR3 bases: TGTGCCAGCACCCCGGGTGGAGGATGGAACACTGAAGCTTTCTTT. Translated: CASTPGGGWNTEAFF.

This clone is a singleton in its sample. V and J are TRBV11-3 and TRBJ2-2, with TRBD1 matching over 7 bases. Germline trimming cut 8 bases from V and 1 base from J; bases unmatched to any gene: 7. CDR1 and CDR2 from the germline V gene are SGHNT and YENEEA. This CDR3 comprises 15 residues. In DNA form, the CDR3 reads TGTGCCAGCGCCAACGGGACAGTGAACACCGGGGAGCTGTTTTTT. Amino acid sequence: CASANGTVNTGELFF.

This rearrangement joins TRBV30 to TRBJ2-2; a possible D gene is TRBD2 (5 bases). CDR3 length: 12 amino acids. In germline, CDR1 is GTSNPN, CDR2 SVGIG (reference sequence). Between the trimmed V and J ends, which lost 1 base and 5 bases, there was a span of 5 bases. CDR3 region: CAWSGETGELFF. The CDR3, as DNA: TGTGCCTGGAGTGGGGAGACCGGGGAGCTGTTTTTT.

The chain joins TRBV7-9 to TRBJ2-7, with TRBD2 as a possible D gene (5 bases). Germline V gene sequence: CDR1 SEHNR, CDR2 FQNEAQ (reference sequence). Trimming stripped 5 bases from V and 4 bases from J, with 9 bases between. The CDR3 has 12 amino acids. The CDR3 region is CASSPEGYEQYF. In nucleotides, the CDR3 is TGTGCCAGCAGCCCCGAGGGATACGAGCAGTACTTC.

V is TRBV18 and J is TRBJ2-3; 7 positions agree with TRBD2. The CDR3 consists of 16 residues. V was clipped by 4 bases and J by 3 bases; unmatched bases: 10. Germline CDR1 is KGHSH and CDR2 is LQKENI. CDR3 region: CASSRWGGSTTDTQYF. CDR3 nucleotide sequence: TGTGCCAGCTCACGGTGGGGCGGGAGTACGACAGATACGCAGTATTTT.

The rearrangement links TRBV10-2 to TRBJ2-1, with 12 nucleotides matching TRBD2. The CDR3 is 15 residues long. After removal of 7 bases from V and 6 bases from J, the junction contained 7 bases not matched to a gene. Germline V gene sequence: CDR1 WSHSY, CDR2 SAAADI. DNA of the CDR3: TGCGCCAGCACTTTCCTAGCGGGAGGGGGCAATGAGCAGTTCTTC. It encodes CASTFLAGGGNEQFF.

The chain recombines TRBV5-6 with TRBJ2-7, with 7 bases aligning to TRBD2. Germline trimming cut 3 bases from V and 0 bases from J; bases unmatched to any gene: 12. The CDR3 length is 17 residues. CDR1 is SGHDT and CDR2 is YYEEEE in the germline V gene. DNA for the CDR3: TGTGCCAGCAGCTGGCCAGGCGCTAGCGGATCCTCCTACGAGCAGTACTTC. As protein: CASSWPGASGSSYEQYF. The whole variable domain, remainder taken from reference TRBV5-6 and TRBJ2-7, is DAGVTQSPTHLIKTRGQQVTLRCSPKSGHDTVSWYQQALGQGPQFIFQYYEEEERQRGNFPDRFSGHQFPNYSSELNVNALLLGDSALYLCASSWPGASGSSYEQYFGPGTRLTVT.